This is a list of T cell receptor beta chains from one sample in a study of blood T cell repertoires in COVID-19. Repertoires were generated with immunoSEQ multiplex PCR, while TCRdb's copy carries only in-frame clones and drops some. The repertoire holds 120,000 to 150,000 clones, with 85% to 90% as singletons. Sequenced input: peripheral blood. Receptor source: a human donor in a cohort sampled during active COVID-19. The CDR3 runs from the conserved cysteine through the conserved F or W. A D gene is named only where the DNA matches it firmly. Only some rows state a clone size, as once, few, many or a class for expanded clones.

CAWSVKGQGRAFF | TGTGCCTGGAGTGTAAAAGGTCAGGGGCGGGCTTTCTTT | NA | NA | TRBJ1-1 | TRBV30 | 13
CASSLRDREKTGELFF | TGTGCCAGCAGCTTACGCGACAGGGAGAAAACCGGGGAGCTGTTTTTT | TRBD1 | NA | TRBJ2-2 | TRBV7-9 | 16
CASSAGGSSYNSPLHF | TGTGCCAGTAGTGCCGGGGGAAGCTCCTATAATTCACCCCTCCACTTT | NA | once | TRBJ1-6 | TRBV19 | 16
CASSLGLAGGAEQFF | TGTGCCAGCAGTCTGGGACTAGCGGGAGGGGCTGAGCAGTTCTTC | TRBD2 | NA | TRBJ2-1 | TRBV27 | 15
CSAGTGTGGEQYF | TGCAGCGCCGGAACCGGGACAGGGGGCGAGCAGTACTTC | TRBD1 | NA | TRBJ2-7 | TRBV29-1 | 13
CAWTSGLVTDTQYF | TGTGCCTGGACTAGCGGACTTGTCACAGATACGCAGTATTTT | TRBD2 | NA | TRBJ2-3 | TRBV30 | 14
CSAEGAPSYEQYF | TGCAGCGCTGAGGGGGCCCCCTCCTACGAGCAGTACTTC | TRBD1 | once | TRBJ2-7 | TRBV29-1 | 13
CATSDIPPPQGIRIQETQYF | TGTGCCACCAGTGATATTCCCCCCCCACAGGGAATAAGGATCCAAGAGACCCAGTACTTC | NA | NA | TRBJ2-5 | TRBV24-1 | 20
CASSPTVNRGELFF | TGTGCCAGTAGTCCAACAGTGAACCGGGGGGAGCTGTTTTTT | NA | once | TRBJ2-2 | TRBV19 | 14
CASSPDGVTGGGYTF | TGCGCCAGCAGCCCGGATGGTGTGACAGGTGGAGGCTACACCTTC | NA | many | TRBJ1-2 | TRBV5-1 | 15
CASSQREGQPQHF | TGTGCCAGCAGCCAACGGGAGGGACAGCCCCAGCATTTT | NA | NA | TRBJ1-5 | TRBV7-2 | 13
CASSQGVQGRANEKLFF | TGTGCCAGCAGCCAAGGCGTACAGGGAAGGGCTAATGAAAAACTGTTTTTT | NA | NA | TRBJ1-4 | TRBV3-1/TRBV3-2 | 17
CASSSKIRGTGELFF | TGCGCCAGCAGCTCAAAGATTCGAGGCACCGGGGAGCTGTTTTTT | NA | NA | TRBJ2-2 | TRBV5-1 | 15
CASSLTRLGQNANEQFF | TGTGCCAGCTCACTAACAAGACTAGGGCAGAACGCGAATGAGCAGTTCTTC | NA | NA | TRBJ2-1 | TRBV18 | 17
CASSWTGNTEAFF | TGTGCCAGTAGCTGGACAGGGAACACTGAAGCTTTCTTT | TRBD1 | NA | TRBJ1-1 | TRBV19 | 13
CASSYSGTNTEAFF | TGTGCCAGCAGTTACTCGGGCACGAACACTGAAGCTTTCTTT | NA | NA | TRBJ1-1 | TRBV6-5 | 14
CASSLTGFNEKLFF | TGTGCCAGCAGCCTCACAGGGTTTAATGAAAAACTGTTTTTT | NA | NA | TRBJ1-4 | TRBV13 | 14
CASSLDRVHGELFF | TGCGCCAGCAGCTTAGATCGGGTACACGGGGAGCTGTTTTTT | NA | NA | TRBJ2-2 | TRBV5-1 | 14
CASSFNEDYEQYF | TGTGCCAGCAGCTTTAATGAGGACTACGAGCAGTACTTC | NA | NA | TRBJ2-7 | TRBV11-2 | 13
CASSLARPLDGNTIYF | TGTGCCAGCAGTTTGGCCAGGCCTTTGGATGGAAACACCATATATTTT | NA | few | TRBJ1-3 | TRBV28 | 16
CASSLFGTGGQETQYF | TGTGCCAGCAGCTTATTCGGGACAGGGGGCCAAGAGACCCAGTACTTC | TRBD1 | NA | TRBJ2-5 | TRBV11-2 | 16
CASSPGTSGRAVRELFF | TGTGCCAGCAGTCCTGGGACTAGCGGGAGGGCCGTTCGGGAGCTGTTTTTT | TRBD2 | NA | TRBJ2-2 | TRBV6-6 | 17
CASSEIGTSGRADTQYF | TGTGCCAGCAGTGAAATAGGTACTAGCGGTAGGGCAGATACGCAGTATTTT | TRBD2 | NA | TRBJ2-3 | TRBV25-1 | 17
CASSEGLAPSYEQYF | TGTGCCAGCAGTGAGGGACTAGCTCCCTCCTACGAGCAGTACTTC | TRBD2 | few | TRBJ2-7 | TRBV2 | 15
CASRQGNQETQYF | TGTGCCAGCAGGCAGGGAAACCAAGAGACCCAGTACTTC | NA | NA | TRBJ2-5 | TRBV6-6 | 13
CASSPDKAGYTF | TGTGCCAGCAGTCCGGACAAGGCCGGCTACACCTTC | NA | NA | TRBJ1-2 | TRBV28 | 12
CASSPMTGSYEQYF | TGCGCCAGCAGCCCGATGACAGGGTCCTACGAGCAGTACTTC | TRBD1 | NA | TRBJ2-7 | TRBV5-1 | 14
CASSFPIAESSYEQYF | TGTGCCAGCAGTTTCCCGATAGCGGAGAGCTCCTACGAGCAGTACTTC | NA | NA | TRBJ2-7 | TRBV28 | 16
CASSLVAAQGSEQYF | TGCGCCAGCAGCTTGGTTGCGGCCCAGGGGAGCGAGCAGTACTTC | NA | NA | TRBJ2-7 | TRBV5-1 | 15
CASSQAGTGLYEQYF | TGTGCCAGCAGCCAAGCGGGGACAGGTCTCTACGAGCAGTACTTC | TRBD1 | NA | TRBJ2-7 | TRBV3-1/TRBV3-2 | 15
CASSMRAETDTQYF | TGTGCCAGTAGTATGAGGGCGGAGACAGATACGCAGTATTTT | NA | once | TRBJ2-3 | TRBV19 | 14
CASSQVGLALAGELFF | TGTGCCAGCAGCCAAGTCGGACTAGCCTTGGCCGGGGAGCTGTTTTTT | TRBD2 | NA | TRBJ2-2 | TRBV3-1/TRBV3-2 | 16
CASSQDSGTGSNQPQHF | TGTGCCAGCAGCCAAGATTCCGGGACAGGGAGCAATCAGCCCCAGCATTTT | TRBD1 | NA | TRBJ1-5 | TRBV3-1/TRBV3-2 | 17
CASSYSTGSRAYEQYF | TGTGCCAGCAGTTACTCCACAGGTTCGCGAGCCTACGAGCAGTACTTC | NA | NA | TRBJ2-7 | TRBV6-5 | 16
CASSSDRAFNEQFF | TGTGCCAGCAGTTCGGACAGGGCGTTCAATGAGCAGTTCTTC | TRBD1 | once | TRBJ2-1 | TRBV6-5 | 14